This paragraph reports one T cell receptor beta chain. This specimen belongs to a study of blood T cell repertoires in COVID-19. Libraries were prepared by immunoSEQ multiplex PCR; TCRdb keeps only in-frame clonotypes and omits some of them. The sample shows roughly 73,000 clones, around nine tenths of them seen only once. Germline trimming cut 5 bases from V and 4 bases from J; bases unmatched to any gene: 6. The CDR3 is 15 amino acids. Germline V CDR1 and CDR2: SGHAT, FQNNGV. The receptor comes from a man aged 70-80 years with active or convalescent COVID-19. This chain uses TRBV11-2 with TRBJ1-3; 9 bases fit TRBD1. The sample comprised peripheral blood. DNA of the CDR3: TGTGCCAGCAGCCCCGGGACAGGGCCCGGAAACACCATATATTTT. Translating gives CASSPGTGPGNTIYF.